This paragraph covers one T cell receptor beta chain sequence. The antigen is undetermined. The data derive from a study of shared clonotypes between healthy human individuals. Study-level results: Shared clonotypes: approximately 5.3% naive CD4, roughly 4% naive CD8, less than 2.5% memory CD4, more than 0.3% memory CD8.

Data came from immunoSEQ multiplex PCR; TCRdb stores just in-frame clones and leaves some out. The top ten hold under 2% of the sample, which has almost 750,000 clones, roughly 72% seen once. Germline V gene lookup returns CDR1 SGDLS and CDR2 YYNGEE. V was clipped by 4 bases and J by 1 base, with 8 bases between them. The length of the CDR3 is 13 residues. The receptor comes from a woman aged 30 to 39 in good health. Source material: memory CD4+ T cells sorted from blood. Subset meaning: CD45RA-negative fraction. This chain connects TRBV9 to TRBJ1-1; D not certain. The CDR3 nucleotides read TGTGCCAGCAGCCCACAGTGGAACACTGAAGCTTTCTTT. Its protein product is CASSPQWNTEAFF.